This TCR beta chain derives from a study of blood T cell repertoires in COVID-19. Study context: The origin of the acute and convalescent COVID-19 samples was the United States, Italy and Spain. The cDNA or gDNA used as material had been derived from T cells, B-cell-depleted T cells, or PBMCs.

In the original processing: Counts of nucleated cells, estimated from reference gene primer amplification, were obtained. Libraries were prepared by immunoSEQ multiplex PCR; TCRdb keeps only in-frame clonotypes and omits some of them. V, J and clone size are taken as reported in that table, and D and trimming were inferred from the DNA itself. The sample lists fewer than 300,000 clones, about four fifths occurring once. V lost 2 bases and J 7 bases, leaving 12 bases between the germline ends. This CDR3 has 13 amino acids. Germline CDR1 reads SGHNT; CDR2 reads YYREEE (reference sequence). The receptor comes from an elderly man with acute or convalescent COVID-19. The J gene is TRBJ1-2, the V gene TRBV5-4; weak D call: TRBD1 (5 bases). Sequencing was carried out using peripheral blood. The CDR3 DNA reads TGTGCCAGCAGCTTAACGGGTACAGGTGGCTACACCTTC. This encodes CASSLTGTGGYTF.